This TCR beta chain was found in a study of blood T cell repertoires in COVID-19. Study information: COVID-19 samples, acute and convalescent, were from the United States, Italy and Spain. The cDNA or gDNA used as material had been derived from T cells, B-cell-depleted T cells, or PBMCs.

Original processing notes: By means of reference gene primer amplification, nucleated cell counts were estimated. Profiling relied on immunoSEQ multiplex PCR, and the TCRdb table lists in-frame clones only, not all of them. D and trimming come from the DNA, and the V and J calls and clone size come from that table. This sample has roughly 150,000 clones, with roughly nine tenths found just once. Trimming removed 1 base from V and 3 bases from J, with 10 bases in between. The CDR3 runs 14 residues. Germline V gene data show CDR1 as GTSNPN and CDR2 as SVGIG (reference sequence). This TCR came from a man aged 55-75 years with acute or convalescent COVID-19. Sequenced sample: peripheral blood. This chain connects TRBV30 to TRBJ1-5, with D maybe TRBD1 (5 bases). CDR3 protein: CAWSAGLINQPQHF. The CDR3 DNA reads as TGTGCCTGGAGTGCGGGACTGATCAATCAGCCCCAGCATTTT.